The following is a T cell receptor beta chain sequence with its context. The CDR3 runs to 16 residues. Germline lookup yields CDR1 KGHDR and CDR2 SFDVKD. Trimming removed 5 bases from V and 4 bases from J; junction bases left unmatched: 8. This sample was taken from a study of control samples from healthy donors and cancer patients. Generated by immunoSEQ multiplex PCR, the TCRdb table keeps only in-frame clones and is missing some. The table records fewer than 90,000 clones, approximately 80% of them present only once. Sequencing was done on a sample of blood. This sequence was found in a man aged 50-59 years in good health. The chain uses TRBV24-1 and TRBJ1-1; 11 bases map to TRBD1. This CDR3 reads CATSAASGTGGTEAFF. DNA for the CDR3: TGTGCCACCAGTGCCGCCTCCGGGACAGGGGGCACTGAAGCTTTCTTT.